This is a list of T cell receptor beta chains from one sample in a study of blood T cell dynamics during melanoma immunotherapy. Assay used: immunoSEQ multiplex PCR; TCRdb lists only in-frame clones, some missing. The sample carries 20,000 to 30,000 clones, around 85% recorded once. The sequencing here drew on blood, taken from a patient treated with checkpoint blockade. These receptors all stem from a human donor with melanoma. Both conserved end residues are part of each CDR3. The D gene is left open where the match is weak. The size of a clone is reported for some rows only, either as once, few or many, or as a class for expanded clones.

-,TRBJ2-3,TRBV7-2,-,TGTGCCAGCAGCTCCGACTACCCGGATACGCAGTATTTT,CASSSDYPDTQYF
-,TRBJ1-4,TRBV7-9,TRBD1,TGTGCCAGCACCCAGGGGGATAAACTGTTTTTT,CASTQGDKLFF
few,TRBJ2-3,TRBV7-8,-,TGTGCCAGCCGGCCGGGAGGCACAGATACGCAGTATTTT,CASRPGGTDTQYF
-,TRBJ2-1,TRBV19,-,TGTGCCACCTCAGCCAGTTGGTCCTACAATGAGCAGTTCTTC,CATSASWSYNEQFF
-,TRBJ2-7,TRBV29-1,-,TGCAGCGTTGAGTTCAGGTACGAGCAGTACTTC,CSVEFRYEQYF
-,TRBJ1-1,TRBV2,TRBD1,TGTGCCAGCAGTTACCAGGGGACAGGGGACACTGAAGCTTTCTTT,CASSYQGTGDTEAFF
few,TRBJ2-7,TRBV7-3,-,TGTGCCAGCAGCTTAATTCCGGGCGGCGAGCAGTACTTC,CASSLIPGGEQYF
-,TRBJ2-1,TRBV5-1,TRBD2,TGCGCCAGCAGCTTGACGGGAGGGAGGGTGTTTGAGCAGTTCTTC,CASSLTGGRVFEQFF
-,TRBJ2-7,TRBV5-1,-,TGCGCCAGCAGCCAGAACTACGAGCAGTACTTC,CASSQNYEQYF
-,TRBJ2-7,TRBV11-2,-,TGTGCCAGCAGGCCGTTCGGGACTCAAACCTACGAGCAGTACTTC,CASRPFGTQTYEQYF
-,TRBJ2-6,TRBV7-8,-,TGTGCCAGCATCCCCCTTAGATCCGGGCCTGGGGCCAACGTCCTGACTTTC,CASIPLRSGPGANVLTF
-,TRBJ2-7,TRBV30,-,TGTGCCTGGAGTGTACTAGCTCCTAGCTCCTACGAGCAGTACTTC,CAWSVLAPSSYEQYF
medium-sized,TRBJ2-7,TRBV27,TRBD1,TGTGCCAGCAGTTTACAGGGGGCGAACTACGAGCAGTACTTC,CASSLQGANYEQYF
-,TRBJ1-1,TRBV27,TRBD1,TGTGCCAGCAGGCCCGGGACAGTGAACACTGAAGCTTTCTTT,CASRPGTVNTEAFF
-,TRBJ2-7,TRBV5-6,TRBD2,TGTGCCAGCAGCCCTAAGACTAGCGGTACCTACGAGCAGTACTTC,CASSPKTSGTYEQYF
-,TRBJ1-1,TRBV18,-,TGTGCCAGCTCACAGGGGGGGGACACTGAAGCTTTCTTT,CASSQGGDTEAFF
-,TRBJ1-2,TRBV5-6,-,TGTGCCAGCAGCGCAAACTATGGCTACACCTTC,CASSANYGYTF